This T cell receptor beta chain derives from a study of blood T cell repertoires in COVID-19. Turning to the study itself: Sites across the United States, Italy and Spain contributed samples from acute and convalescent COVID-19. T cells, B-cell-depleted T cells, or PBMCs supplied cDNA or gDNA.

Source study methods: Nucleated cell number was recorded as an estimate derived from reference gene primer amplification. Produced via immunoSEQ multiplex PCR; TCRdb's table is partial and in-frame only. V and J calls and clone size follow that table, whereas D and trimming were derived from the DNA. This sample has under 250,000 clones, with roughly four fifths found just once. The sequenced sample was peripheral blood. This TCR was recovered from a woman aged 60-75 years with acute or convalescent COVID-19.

Here the CDR3 reads CASSAGTSNEQFF. The CDR3 DNA follows: TGTGCCAGCAGCGCTGGGACTTCAAATGAGCAGTTCTTC. This chain connects TRBV7-8 to TRBJ2-1; weak D call: TRBD2 (6 bases). With 5 bases removed from V and 7 bases from J, the gap between germline ends came to 12 bases. The CDR3 has 13 amino acids. Per the germline V gene, CDR1 is SGHVS and CDR2 is FQNEAQ.